Listed below are T cell receptor beta chains from one sample, sequenced in a study of breast tumors, draining lymph nodes, adjacent tissues. From the multiplex PCR reads, TCRdb called clonotypes with MiXCR, one entry per CDR3 protein. Found here are about 140,000 distinct CDR3 sequences, under 25% of them singletons; the top ten hold more than 2.5%. Sequencing used axillary lymph node tissue. The receptors derive from a female donor with breast cancer. Some clones in this sample may be carry-over from other donors' samples. Each CDR3 is given with its conserved first and last residue. A D gene is named only where the DNA matches it firmly. Not all rows give a size; the values are once, few, many and, for expanded clones, a class.

V gene: TRBV7-9; J gene: TRBJ1-2; clone size: many; D gene: .; CDR3 DNA: TGTGCCAGCACCGTGGTCGGGGGCTATGGCTACACCTTC; CDR3 protein: CASTVVGGYGYTF
V gene: TRBV28; J gene: TRBJ2-5; clone size: .; D gene: TRBD1; CDR3 DNA: TGTGCCAGCAGTCCTGAACGGGCTCCCAGGGGGGAGACCCAGTACTTC; CDR3 protein: CASSPERAPRGETQYF
V gene: TRBV6-1; J gene: TRBJ1-2; clone size: few; D gene: .; CDR3 DNA: TGTGCCAGCAGTGGCCGACAGGTTAACTATGGCTACACCTTC; CDR3 protein: CASSGRQVNYGYTF
V gene: TRBV27; J gene: TRBJ1-6; clone size: many; D gene: .; CDR3 DNA: TGTGCCAGCAGTTTACTACAGGACAGACCCCTCCACTTT; CDR3 protein: CASSLLQDRPLHF
V gene: TRBV6-5; J gene: TRBJ2-7; clone size: many; D gene: .; CDR3 DNA: TGTGCCAGTCGGGACCTCCTCTACGAGCAGTACTTC; CDR3 protein: CASRDLLYEQYF
V gene: TRBV2; J gene: TRBJ2-2; clone size: many; D gene: TRBD2; CDR3 DNA: TGTGCCAGCAGTGAACCTAAGCGGGAGAGGAACACCGGGGAGCTGTTTTTT; CDR3 protein: CASSEPKRERNTGELFF
V gene: TRBV5-1; J gene: TRBJ1-1; clone size: .; D gene: .; CDR3 DNA: TGCGCCAGCAGCCTGCGGAGCATGAACACTGAAGCTTTCTTT; CDR3 protein: CASSLRSMNTEAFF
V gene: TRBV5-6; J gene: TRBJ2-1; clone size: many; D gene: .; CDR3 DNA: TGTGCCAGCAGCGATAGGGGTGAGCAGTTCTTC; CDR3 protein: CASSDRGEQFF
V gene: TRBV5-1; J gene: TRBJ2-7; clone size: many; D gene: .; CDR3 DNA: TGCGCCAGCAGCTCCGTTACCGGGGGGCAGCAGTACTTC; CDR3 protein: CASSSVTGGQQYF
V gene: TRBV20-1; J gene: TRBJ2-5; clone size: many; D gene: .; CDR3 DNA: TGCAGTGCTAGAGATGAGCGGATCCTGTACCAAGAGACCCAGTACTTC; CDR3 protein: CSARDERILYQETQYF
V gene: TRBV29-1; J gene: TRBJ2-4; clone size: .; D gene: .; CDR3 DNA: TGCAGCGTTGGAGAAATGGCAGGGTCGAACATTCAGTACTTC; CDR3 protein: CSVGEMAGSNIQYF
V gene: TRBV18; J gene: TRBJ2-3; clone size: few; D gene: TRBD2; CDR3 DNA: TGTGCCAGCTCACCACCGGGGACTAGCGCGAGGGGTACGCAGTATTTT; CDR3 protein: CASSPPGTSARGTQYF
V gene: TRBV6-6; J gene: TRBJ1-4; clone size: many; D gene: TRBD1; CDR3 DNA: TGTGCCAGCAGTTACCCCCCCGGGACAGGGGACGGAAAACTGTTTTTT; CDR3 protein: CASSYPPGTGDGKLFF
V gene: TRBV14; J gene: TRBJ2-2; clone size: few; D gene: .; CDR3 DNA: TGTGCCAGCAGCCAAGCAGGGGCGGGGGACGGGGAGCTGTTTTTT; CDR3 protein: CASSQAGAGDGELFF